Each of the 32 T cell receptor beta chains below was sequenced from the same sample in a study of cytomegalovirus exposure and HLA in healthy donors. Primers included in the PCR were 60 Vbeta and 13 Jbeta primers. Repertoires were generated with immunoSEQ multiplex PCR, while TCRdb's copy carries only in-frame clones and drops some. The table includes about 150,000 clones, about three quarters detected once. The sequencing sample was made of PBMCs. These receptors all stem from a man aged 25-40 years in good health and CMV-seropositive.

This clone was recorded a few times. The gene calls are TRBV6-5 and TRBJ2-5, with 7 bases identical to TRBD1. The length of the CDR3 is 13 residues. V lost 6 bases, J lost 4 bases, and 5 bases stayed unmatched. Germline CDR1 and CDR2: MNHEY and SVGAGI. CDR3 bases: TGTGCCAGCAGAGCTGGACAGGTAGAGACCCAGTACTTC. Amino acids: CASRAGQVETQYF.

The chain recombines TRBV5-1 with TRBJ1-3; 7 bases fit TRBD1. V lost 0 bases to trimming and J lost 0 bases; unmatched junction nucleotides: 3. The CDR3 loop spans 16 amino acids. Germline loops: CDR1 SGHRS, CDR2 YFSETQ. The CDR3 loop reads CASSLGAGGSGNTIYF. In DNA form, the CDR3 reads TGCGCCAGCAGCTTGGGGGCAGGGGGCTCTGGAAACACCATATATTTT. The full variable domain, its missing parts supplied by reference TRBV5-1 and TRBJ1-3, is KAGVTQTPRYLIKTRGQQVTLSCSPISGHRSVSWYQQTPGQGLQFLFEYFSETQRNKGNFPGRFSGRQFSNSRSEMNVSTLELGDSALYLCASSLGAGGSGNTIYFGEGSWLTVV.

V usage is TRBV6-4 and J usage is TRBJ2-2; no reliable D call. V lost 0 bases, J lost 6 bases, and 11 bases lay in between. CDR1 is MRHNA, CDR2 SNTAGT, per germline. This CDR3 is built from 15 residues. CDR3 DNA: TGTGCCAGCAGTGACTCTAACGGCCAGGCCGGGGAGCTGTTTTTT. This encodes CASSDSNGQAGELFF.

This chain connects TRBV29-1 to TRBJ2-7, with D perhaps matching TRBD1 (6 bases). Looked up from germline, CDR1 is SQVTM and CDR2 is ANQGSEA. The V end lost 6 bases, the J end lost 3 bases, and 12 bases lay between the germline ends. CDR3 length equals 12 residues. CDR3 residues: CSVNADSYEQYF. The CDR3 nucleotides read TGCAGCGTGAATGCGGACAGCTACGAGCAGTACTTC.

CDR3 residues: CASRDRSSGNTIYF. Here the CDR3 DNA reads TGTGCCTCCAGGGACAGGTCCTCTGGAAACACCATATATTTT. The chain uses TRBV30 and TRBJ1-3; 8 nucleotides agree with TRBD1. CDR3 size: 14 residues. The germline gives CDR1 GTSNPN, CDR2 SVGIG (reference sequence). After removal of 7 bases from V and 0 bases from J, the junction contained 5 bases not matched to a gene.

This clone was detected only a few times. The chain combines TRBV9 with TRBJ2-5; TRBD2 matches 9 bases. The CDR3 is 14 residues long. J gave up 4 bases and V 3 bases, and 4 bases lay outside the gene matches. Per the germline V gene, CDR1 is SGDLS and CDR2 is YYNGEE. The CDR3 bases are TGTGCCAGCAGCGATGGGACTAGCAGAGAGACCCAGTACTTC. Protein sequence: CASSDGTSRETQYF.

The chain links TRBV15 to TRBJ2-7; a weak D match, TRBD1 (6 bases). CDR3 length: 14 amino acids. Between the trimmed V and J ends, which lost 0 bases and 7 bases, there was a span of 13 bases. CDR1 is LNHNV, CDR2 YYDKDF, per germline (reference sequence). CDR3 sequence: CATSRDMGAGEQYF. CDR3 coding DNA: TGTGCCACCAGCAGAGATATGGGGGCAGGGGAGCAGTACTTC.

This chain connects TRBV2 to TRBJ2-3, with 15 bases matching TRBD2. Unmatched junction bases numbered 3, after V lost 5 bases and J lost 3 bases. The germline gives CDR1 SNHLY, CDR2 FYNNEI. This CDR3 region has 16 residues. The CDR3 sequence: CASSRTSGRGTDTQYF. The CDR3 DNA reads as TGTGCCAGCAGTCGGACTAGCGGGAGGGGTACAGATACGCAGTATTTT.

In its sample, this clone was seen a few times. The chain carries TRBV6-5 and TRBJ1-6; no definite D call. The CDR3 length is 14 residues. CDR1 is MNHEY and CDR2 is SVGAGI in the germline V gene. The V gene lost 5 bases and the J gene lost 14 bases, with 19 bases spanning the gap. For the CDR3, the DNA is TGTGCCAGCAGTGAAGACACGGTCTGGAGGACCCTCCACTTT. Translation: CASSEDTVWRTLHF.

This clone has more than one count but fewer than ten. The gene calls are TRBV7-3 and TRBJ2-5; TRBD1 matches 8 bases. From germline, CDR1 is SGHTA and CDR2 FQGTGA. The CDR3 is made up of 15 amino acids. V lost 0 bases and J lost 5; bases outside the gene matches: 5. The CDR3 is CASSLTAGGAETQYF. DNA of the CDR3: TGTGCCAGCAGCTTAACAGCAGGGGGCGCGGAGACCCAGTACTTC.

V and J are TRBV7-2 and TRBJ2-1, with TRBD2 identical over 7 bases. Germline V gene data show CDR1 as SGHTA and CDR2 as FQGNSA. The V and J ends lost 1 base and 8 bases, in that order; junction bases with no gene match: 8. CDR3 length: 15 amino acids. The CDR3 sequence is CASSLGGSGFDEQFF. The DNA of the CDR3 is TGTGCCAGCAGCTTAGGCGGGAGTGGGTTTGATGAGCAGTTCTTC.

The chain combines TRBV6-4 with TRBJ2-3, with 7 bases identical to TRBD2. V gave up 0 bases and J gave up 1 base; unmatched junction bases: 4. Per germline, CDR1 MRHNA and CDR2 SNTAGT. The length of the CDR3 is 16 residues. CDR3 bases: TGTGCCAGCAGTGACTCGGGAGGGAGCGGCACAGATACGCAGTATTTT. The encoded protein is CASSDSGGSGTDTQYF.

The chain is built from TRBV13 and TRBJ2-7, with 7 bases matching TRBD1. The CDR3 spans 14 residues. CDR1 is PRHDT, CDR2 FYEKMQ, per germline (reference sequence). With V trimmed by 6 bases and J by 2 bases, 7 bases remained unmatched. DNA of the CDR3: TGTGCCAGCAGGCAAACAGGGGTCACCTACGAGCAGTACTTC. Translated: CASRQTGVTYEQYF.

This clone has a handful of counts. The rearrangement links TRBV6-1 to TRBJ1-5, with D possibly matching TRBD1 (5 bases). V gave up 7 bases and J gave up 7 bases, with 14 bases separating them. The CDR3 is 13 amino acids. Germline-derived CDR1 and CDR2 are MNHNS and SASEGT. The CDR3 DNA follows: TGTGCCAGCAAGCGCGGGGCGGGACAGCCCCAGCATTTT. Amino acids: CASKRGAGQPQHF.

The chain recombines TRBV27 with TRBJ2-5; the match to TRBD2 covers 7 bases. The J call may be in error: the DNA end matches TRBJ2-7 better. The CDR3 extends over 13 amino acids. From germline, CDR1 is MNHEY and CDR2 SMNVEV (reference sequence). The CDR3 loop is CASSWGEGYEQYF. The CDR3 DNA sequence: TGTGCCAGCAGTTGGGGGGAGGGGTACGAGCAGTACTTC.

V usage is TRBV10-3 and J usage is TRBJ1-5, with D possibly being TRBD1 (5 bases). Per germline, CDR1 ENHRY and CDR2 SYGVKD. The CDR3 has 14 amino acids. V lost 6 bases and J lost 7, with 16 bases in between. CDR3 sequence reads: CAISPLQAEQPQHF. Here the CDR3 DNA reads TGTGCCATCAGCCCGTTACAGGCAGAGCAGCCCCAGCATTTT.

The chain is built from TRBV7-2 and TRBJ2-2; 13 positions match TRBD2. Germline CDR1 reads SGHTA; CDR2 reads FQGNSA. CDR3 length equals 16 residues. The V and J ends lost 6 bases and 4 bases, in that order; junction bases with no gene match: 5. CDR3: CASRALAGGVTGELFF. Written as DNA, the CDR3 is TGTGCCAGCAGAGCACTAGCGGGAGGGGTCACCGGGGAGCTGTTTTTT.

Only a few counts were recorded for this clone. The CDR3 reads CAWPNFYSGYTF. CDR3 DNA sequence: TGTGCCTGGCCGAACTTCTACAGTGGCTACACCTTC. The V and J genes are TRBV30 and TRBJ1-2, with D hard to call. The CDR3 has 12 amino acids. The V gene's germline CDR1 is GTSNPN and CDR2 SVGIG (reference sequence). Trimming removed 5 bases from V and 7 bases from J, with 14 bases in between.

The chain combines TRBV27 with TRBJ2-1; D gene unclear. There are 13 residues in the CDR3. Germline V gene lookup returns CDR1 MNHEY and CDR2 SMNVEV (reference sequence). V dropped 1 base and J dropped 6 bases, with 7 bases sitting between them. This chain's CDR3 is CASSLFYGNEQFF. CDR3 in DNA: TGTGCCAGCAGTTTATTTTACGGCAATGAGCAGTTCTTC.

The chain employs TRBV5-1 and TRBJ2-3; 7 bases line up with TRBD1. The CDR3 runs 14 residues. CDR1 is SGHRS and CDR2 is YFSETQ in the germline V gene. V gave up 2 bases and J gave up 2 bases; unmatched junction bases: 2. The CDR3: CASSLGTVTDTQYF. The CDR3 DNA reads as TGCGCCAGCAGCTTAGGGACAGTCACAGATACGCAGTATTTT.

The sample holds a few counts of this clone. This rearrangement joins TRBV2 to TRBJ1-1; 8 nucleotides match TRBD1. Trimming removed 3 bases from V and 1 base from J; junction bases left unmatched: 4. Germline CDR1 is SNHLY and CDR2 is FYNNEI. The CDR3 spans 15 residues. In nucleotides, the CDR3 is TGTGCCAGCAGTGAGGGCGACAGGGGGAACACTGAAGCTTTCTTT. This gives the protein CASSEGDRGNTEAFF.

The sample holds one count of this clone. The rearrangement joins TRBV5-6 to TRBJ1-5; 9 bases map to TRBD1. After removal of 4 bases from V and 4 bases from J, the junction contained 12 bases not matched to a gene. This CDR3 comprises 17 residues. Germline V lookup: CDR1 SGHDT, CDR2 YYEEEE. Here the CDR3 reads CASSLGQGVAGNQPQHF. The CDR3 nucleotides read TGTGCCAGCAGCCTGGGACAGGGTGTGGCAGGGAATCAGCCCCAGCATTTT.

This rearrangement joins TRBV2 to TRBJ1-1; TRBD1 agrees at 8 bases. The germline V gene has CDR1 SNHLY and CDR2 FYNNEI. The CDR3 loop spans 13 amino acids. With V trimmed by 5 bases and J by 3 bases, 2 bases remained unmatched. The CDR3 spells CASSQDRDTEAFF. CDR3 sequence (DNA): TGTGCCAGCAGTCAGGACAGGGACACTGAAGCTTTCTTT.

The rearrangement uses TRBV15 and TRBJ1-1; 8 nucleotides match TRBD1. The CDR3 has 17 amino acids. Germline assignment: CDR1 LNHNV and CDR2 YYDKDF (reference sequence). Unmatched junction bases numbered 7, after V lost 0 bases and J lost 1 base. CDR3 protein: CATSRDPTGGANTEAFF. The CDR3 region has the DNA TGTGCCACCAGCAGAGATCCAACAGGGGGAGCGAACACTGAAGCTTTCTTT.

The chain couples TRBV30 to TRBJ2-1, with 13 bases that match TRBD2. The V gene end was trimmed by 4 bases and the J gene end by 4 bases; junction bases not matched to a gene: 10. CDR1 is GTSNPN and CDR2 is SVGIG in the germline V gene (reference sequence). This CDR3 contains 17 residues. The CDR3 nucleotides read TGTGCCTGGACCTTCGGACTAGCGGGAGATTGGTACAATGAGCAGTTCTTC. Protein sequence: CAWTFGLAGDWYNEQFF.

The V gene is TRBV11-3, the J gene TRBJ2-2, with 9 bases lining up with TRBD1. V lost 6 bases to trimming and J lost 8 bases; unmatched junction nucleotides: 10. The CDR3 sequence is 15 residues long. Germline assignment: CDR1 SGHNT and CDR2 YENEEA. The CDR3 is CASSWDRVNGGELFF. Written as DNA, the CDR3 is TGTGCCAGCAGTTGGGACAGGGTTAATGGAGGGGAGCTGTTTTTT.

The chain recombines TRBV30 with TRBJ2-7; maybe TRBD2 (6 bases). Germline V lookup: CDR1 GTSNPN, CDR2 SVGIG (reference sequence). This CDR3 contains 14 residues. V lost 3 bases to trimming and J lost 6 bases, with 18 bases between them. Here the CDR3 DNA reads TGTGCCTGGAGGCTGTCTGGGGGGTCCAGCGAGCAGTACTTC. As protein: CAWRLSGGSSEQYF.

Here the CDR3 reads CASSIAYWSYEQYF. As DNA, the CDR3 is TGTGCCAGTAGTATAGCATACTGGTCTTACGAGCAGTACTTC. The chain carries TRBV19 and TRBJ2-7; no clear D. This CDR3 region has 14 residues. The V end lost 1 base, the J end lost 4 bases, and 11 bases lay between the germline ends. Germline CDR1 and CDR2: LNHDA and SQIVND (reference sequence).

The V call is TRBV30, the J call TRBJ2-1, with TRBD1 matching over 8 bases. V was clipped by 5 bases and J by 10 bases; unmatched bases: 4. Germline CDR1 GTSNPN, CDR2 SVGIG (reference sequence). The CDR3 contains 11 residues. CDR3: CAWLTGAEQFF. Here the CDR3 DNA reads TGTGCCTGGCTGACAGGGGCAGAGCAGTTCTTC.

The CDR3 protein is CAWSGGGSEKLFF. The CDR3 region has the DNA TGTGCCTGGAGTGGAGGGGGAAGCGAAAAACTGTTTTTT. The chain joins TRBV30 to TRBJ1-4, with TRBD1 as a possible D gene (6 bases). CDR1 and CDR2 from the germline V gene are GTSNPN and SVGIG (reference sequence). The germline V and J ends were trimmed by 1 base and 8 bases, with 11 bases remaining between them. This CDR3 comprises 13 residues.

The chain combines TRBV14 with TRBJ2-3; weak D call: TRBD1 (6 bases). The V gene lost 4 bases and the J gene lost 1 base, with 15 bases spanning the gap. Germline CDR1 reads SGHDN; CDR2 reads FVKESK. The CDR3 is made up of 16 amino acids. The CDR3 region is CASSLVLGARTDTQYF. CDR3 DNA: TGTGCCAGCAGCCTTGTGCTGGGGGCTCGCACAGATACGCAGTATTTT.

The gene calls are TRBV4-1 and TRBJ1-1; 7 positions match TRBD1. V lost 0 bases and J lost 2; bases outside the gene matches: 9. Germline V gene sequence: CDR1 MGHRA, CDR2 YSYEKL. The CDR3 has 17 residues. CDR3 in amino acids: CASSQEGGGRFNTEAFF. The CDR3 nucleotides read TGCGCCAGCAGCCAAGAAGGGGGCGGGCGATTCAACACTGAAGCTTTCTTT.